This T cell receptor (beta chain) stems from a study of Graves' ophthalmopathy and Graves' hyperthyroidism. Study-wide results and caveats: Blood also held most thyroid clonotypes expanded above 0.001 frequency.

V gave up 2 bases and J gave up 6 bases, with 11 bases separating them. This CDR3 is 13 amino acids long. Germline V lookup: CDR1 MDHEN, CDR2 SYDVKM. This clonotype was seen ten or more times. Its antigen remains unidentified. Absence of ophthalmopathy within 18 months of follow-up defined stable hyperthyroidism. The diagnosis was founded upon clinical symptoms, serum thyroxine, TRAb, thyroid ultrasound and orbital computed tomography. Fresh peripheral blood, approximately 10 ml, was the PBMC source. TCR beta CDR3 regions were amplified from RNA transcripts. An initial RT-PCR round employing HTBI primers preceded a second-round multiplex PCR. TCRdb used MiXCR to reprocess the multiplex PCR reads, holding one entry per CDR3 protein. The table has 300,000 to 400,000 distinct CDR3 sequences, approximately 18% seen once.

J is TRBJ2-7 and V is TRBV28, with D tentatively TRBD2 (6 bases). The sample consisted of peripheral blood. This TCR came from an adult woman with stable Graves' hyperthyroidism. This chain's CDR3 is CASSLTSSGEQYF. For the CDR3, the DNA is TGTGCCAGCAGTTTAACTAGCTCCGGCGAGCAGTACTTC.